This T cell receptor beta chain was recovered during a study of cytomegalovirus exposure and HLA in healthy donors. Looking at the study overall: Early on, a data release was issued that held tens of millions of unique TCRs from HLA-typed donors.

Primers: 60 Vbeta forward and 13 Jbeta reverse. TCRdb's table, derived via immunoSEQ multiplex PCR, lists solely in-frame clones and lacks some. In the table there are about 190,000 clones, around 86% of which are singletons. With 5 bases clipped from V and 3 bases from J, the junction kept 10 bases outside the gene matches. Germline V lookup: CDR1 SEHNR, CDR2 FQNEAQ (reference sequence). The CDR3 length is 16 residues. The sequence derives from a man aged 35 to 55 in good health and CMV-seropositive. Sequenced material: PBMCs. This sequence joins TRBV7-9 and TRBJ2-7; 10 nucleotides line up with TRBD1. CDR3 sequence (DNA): TGTGCCAGCAGCCCTTATGGGACAGGGGCTTTCTACGAGCAGTACTTC. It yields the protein CASSPYGTGAFYEQYF.